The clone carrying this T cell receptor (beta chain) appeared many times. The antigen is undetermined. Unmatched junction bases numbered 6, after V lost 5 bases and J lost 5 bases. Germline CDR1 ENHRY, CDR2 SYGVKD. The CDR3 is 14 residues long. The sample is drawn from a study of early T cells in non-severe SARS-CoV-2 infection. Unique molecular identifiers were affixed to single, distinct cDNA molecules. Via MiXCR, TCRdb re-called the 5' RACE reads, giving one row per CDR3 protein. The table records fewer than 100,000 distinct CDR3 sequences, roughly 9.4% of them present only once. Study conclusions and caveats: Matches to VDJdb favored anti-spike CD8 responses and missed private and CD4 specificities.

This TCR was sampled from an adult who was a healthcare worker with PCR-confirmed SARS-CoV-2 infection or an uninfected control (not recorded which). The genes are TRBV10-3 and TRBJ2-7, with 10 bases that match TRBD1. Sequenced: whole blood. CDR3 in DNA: TGTGCCATCAGTATAGGACAGGGGGTGGACGAGCAGTACTTC. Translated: CAISIGQGVDEQYF.